This T cell receptor beta chain originates from a study of T cell responses to AZD1222 COVID-19 vaccine. Profiling relied on immunoSEQ multiplex PCR, and the TCRdb table lists in-frame clones only, not all of them. The data hold fewer than 200,000 clones, with about 90% observed a single time. V was clipped by 5 bases and J by 7 bases; unmatched bases: 13. The CDR3 consists of 16 residues. Germline CDR1 is SGHTS and CDR2 is YDEGEE. This chain connects TRBV5-8 to TRBJ2-2; the match to TRBD1 covers 8 bases. This TCR was recovered from an adult who received the AZD1222 COVID-19 vaccine. The input for sequencing was peripheral blood, taken 28 days after the second AZD1222 dose. In DNA form, the CDR3 reads TGTGCCAGCAGTTACGGACAGGGACGTTACGGCGGGGAGCTGTTTTTT. Translating gives CASSYGQGRYGGELFF.